This T cell receptor (beta chain) was identified in a study of identical twins. Germline V CDR1 and CDR2: SGDLS, YYNGEE. This CDR3 contains 13 residues. Trimming took 1 base from V and 6 from J, leaving 10 bases between them. From the 5' RACE reads, TCRdb called clonotypes with MiXCR, one entry per CDR3 protein. Counted here are 450,000 or so distinct CDR3 sequences, 20% to 25% occurring once; the ten biggest clones make up about 2.7%. In this sample, this clonotype turned up many times. These same records also appear under a second study, on T cells expressing NK-cell markers. Per that paper: Among the experiments, several used an anti-gamma-delta TCR antibody to restrict sorting to alpha-beta TCR T cells.

The chain uses TRBV9 and TRBJ1-1; D uncertain. This receptor was taken from a woman aged 18-29 years in good health. The sample consisted of CD4+ T cells sorted from blood. The CDR3 loop is CASSVFSESEAFF. The CDR3 DNA follows: TGTGCCAGCAGCGTATTTTCGGAATCTGAAGCTTTCTTT.